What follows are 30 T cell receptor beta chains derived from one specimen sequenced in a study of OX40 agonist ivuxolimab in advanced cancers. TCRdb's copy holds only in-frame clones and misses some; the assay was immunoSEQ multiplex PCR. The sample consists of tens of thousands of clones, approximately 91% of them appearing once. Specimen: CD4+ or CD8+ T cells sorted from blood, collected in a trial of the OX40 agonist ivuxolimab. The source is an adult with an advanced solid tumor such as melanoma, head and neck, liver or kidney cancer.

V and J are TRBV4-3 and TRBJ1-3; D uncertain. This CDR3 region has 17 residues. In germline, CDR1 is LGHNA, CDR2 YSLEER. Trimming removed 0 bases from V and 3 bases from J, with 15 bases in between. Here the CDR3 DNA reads TGCGCCAGCAGCCAAGATAGGGAAGGATGGTATGGAAACACCATATATTTT. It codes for CASSQDREGWYGNTIYF.

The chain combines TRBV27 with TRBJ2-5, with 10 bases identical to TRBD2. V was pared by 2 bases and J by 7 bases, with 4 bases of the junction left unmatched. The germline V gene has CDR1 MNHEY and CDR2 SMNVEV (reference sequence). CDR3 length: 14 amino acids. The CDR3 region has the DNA TGTGCCAGCAGTTTACCAAGGACTAGCGGGACCCAGTACTTC. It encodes CASSLPRTSGTQYF.

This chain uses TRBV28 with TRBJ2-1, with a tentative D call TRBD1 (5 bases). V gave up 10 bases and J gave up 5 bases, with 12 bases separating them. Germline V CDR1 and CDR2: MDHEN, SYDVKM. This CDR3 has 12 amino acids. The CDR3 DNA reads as TGTGCCATTCAGACAGAAAACAATGAGCAGTTCTTC. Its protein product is CAIQTENNEQFF.

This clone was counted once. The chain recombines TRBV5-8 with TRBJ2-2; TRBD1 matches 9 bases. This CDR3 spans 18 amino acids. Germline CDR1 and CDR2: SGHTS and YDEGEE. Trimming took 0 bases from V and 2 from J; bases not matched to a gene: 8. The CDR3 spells CASSLGTGGLFNTGELFF. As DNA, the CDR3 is TGTGCCAGCAGCTTGGGTACAGGGGGCTTGTTCAACACCGGGGAGCTGTTTTTT.

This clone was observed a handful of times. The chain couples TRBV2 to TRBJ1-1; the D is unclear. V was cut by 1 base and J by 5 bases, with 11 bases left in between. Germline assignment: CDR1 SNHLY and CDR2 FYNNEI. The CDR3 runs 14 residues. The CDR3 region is CASSEGRASTEAFF. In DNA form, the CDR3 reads TGTGCCAGCAGTGAAGGAAGGGCGAGTACTGAAGCTTTCTTT. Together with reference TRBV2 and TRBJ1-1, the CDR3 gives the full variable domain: EPEVTQTPSHQVTQMGQEVILRCVPISNHLYFYWYRQILGQKVEFLVSFYNNEISEKSEIFDDQFSVERPDGSNFTLKIRSTKLEDSAMYFCASSEGRASTEAFFGQGTRLTVV.

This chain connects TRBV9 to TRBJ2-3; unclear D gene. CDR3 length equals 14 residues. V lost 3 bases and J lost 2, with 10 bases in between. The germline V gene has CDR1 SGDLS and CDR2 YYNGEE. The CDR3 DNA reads TGTGCCAGCAGCGGTGACACCCCCACAGATACGCAGTATTTT. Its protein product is CASSGDTPTDTQYF.

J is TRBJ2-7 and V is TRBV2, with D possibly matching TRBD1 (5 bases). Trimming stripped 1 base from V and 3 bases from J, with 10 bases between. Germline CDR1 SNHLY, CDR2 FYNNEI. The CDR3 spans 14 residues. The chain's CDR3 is CASSEGTIGYEQYF. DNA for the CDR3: TGTGCCAGCAGTGAAGGGACAATAGGCTACGAGCAGTACTTC.

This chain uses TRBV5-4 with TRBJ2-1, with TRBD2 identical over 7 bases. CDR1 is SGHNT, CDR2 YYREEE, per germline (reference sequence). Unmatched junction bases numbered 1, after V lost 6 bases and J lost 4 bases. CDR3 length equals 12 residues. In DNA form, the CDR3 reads TGTGCCAGCACTAGCGGATACAATGAGCAGTTCTTC. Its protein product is CASTSGYNEQFF. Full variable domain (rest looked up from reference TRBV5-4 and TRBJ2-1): ETGVTQSPTHLIKTRGQQVTLRCSSQSGHNTVSWYQQALGQGPQFIFQYYREEENGRGNFPPRFSGLQFPNYSSELNVNALELDDSALYLCASTSGYNEQFFGPGTRLTVL.

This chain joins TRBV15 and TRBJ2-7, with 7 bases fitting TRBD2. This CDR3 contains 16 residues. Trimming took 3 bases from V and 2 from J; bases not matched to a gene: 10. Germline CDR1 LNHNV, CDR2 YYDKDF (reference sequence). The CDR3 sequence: CATSSLPQAGPYEQYF. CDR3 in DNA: TGTGCCACCAGCAGTCTCCCCCAAGCGGGGCCCTACGAGCAGTACTTC.

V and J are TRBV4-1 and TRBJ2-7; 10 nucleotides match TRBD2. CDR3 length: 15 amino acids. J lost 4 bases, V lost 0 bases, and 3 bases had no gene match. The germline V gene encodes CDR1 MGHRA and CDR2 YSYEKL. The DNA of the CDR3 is TGCGCCAGCAGCCAAGATGGACTAGCGGTATACGAGCAGTACTTC. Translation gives CASSQDGLAVYEQYF.

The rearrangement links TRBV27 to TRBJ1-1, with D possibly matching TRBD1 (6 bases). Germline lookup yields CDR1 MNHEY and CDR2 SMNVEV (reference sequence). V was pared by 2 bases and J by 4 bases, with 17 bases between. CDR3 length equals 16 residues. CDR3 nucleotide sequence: TGTGCCAGCAGTTTAGGAACAGGGTACAGAAGCACTGAAGCTTTCTTT. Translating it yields CASSLGTGYRSTEAFF.

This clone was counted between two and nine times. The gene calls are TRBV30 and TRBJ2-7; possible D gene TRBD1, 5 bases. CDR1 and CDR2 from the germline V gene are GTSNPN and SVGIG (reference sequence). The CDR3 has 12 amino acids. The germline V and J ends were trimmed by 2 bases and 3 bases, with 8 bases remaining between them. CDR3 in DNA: TGTGCCTGGAGTCCCCAGGGCTACGAGCAGTACTTC. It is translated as CAWSPQGYEQYF.

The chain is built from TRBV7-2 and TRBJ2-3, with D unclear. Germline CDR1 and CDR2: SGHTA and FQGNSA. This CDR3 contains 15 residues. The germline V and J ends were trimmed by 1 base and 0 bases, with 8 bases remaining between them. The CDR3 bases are TGTGCCAGCAGCTTAGTAGGCGGTAGCACAGATACGCAGTATTTT. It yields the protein CASSLVGGSTDTQYF.

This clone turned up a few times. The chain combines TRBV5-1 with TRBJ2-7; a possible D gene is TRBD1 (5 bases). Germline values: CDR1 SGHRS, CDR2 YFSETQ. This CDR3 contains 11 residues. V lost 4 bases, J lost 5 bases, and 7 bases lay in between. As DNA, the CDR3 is TGCGCCAGCAGCACAGGTAACGAGCAGTACTTC. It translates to CASSTGNEQYF.

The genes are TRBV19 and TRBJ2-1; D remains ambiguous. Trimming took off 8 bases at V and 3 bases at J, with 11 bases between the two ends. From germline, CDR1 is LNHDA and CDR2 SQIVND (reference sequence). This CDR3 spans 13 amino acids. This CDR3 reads CASSENYYNEQFF. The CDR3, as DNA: TGTGCCAGTTCAGAGAACTACTACAATGAGCAGTTCTTC.

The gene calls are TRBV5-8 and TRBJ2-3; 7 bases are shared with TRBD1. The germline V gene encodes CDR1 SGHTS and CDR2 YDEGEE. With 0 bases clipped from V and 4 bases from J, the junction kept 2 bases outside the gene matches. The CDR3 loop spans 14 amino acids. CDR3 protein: CASSLGQGADTQYF. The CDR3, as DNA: TGTGCCAGCAGCTTGGGACAGGGAGCAGATACGCAGTATTTT.

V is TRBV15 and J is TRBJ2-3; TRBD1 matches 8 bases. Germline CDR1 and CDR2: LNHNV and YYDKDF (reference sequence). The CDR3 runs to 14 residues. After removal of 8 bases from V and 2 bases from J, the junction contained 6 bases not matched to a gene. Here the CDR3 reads CATADRESTDTQYF. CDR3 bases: TGTGCCACCGCGGACAGGGAATCCACAGATACGCAGTATTTT.

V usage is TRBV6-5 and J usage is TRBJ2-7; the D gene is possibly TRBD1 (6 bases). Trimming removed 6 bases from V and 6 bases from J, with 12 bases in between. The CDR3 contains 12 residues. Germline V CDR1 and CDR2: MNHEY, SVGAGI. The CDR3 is CASSLTGTEQYF. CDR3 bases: TGTGCCAGCAGCCTTACAGGGACCGAGCAGTACTTC.

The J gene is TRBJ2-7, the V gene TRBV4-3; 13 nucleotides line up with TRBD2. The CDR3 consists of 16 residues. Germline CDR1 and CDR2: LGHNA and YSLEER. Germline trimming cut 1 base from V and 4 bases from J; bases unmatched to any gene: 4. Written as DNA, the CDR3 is TGCGCCAGCAGCCAAGGGACTAGCGGGAGTGTATACGAGCAGTACTTC. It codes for CASSQGTSGSVYEQYF.

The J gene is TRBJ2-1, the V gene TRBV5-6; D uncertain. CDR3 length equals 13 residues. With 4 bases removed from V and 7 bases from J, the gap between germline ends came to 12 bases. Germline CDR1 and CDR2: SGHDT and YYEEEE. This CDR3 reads CASSLQFMNEQFF. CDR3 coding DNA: TGTGCCAGCAGCCTACAATTCATGAATGAGCAGTTCTTC.

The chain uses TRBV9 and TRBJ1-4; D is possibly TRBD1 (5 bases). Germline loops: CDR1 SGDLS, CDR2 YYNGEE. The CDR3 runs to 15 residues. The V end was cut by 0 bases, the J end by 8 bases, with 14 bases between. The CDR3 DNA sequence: TGTGCCAGCAGCGTAGGCGGGGGGACGGGAGAAAAACTGTTTTTT. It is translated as CASSVGGGTGEKLFF.

This CDR3 reads CASSEAPNGVRNEQYF. Here the CDR3 DNA reads TGTGCCAGCAGCGAAGCTCCGAACGGGGTTCGGAACGAGCAGTACTTC. The V gene is TRBV27, the J gene TRBJ2-7; tentative D call: TRBD2 (5 bases). This CDR3 region has 16 residues. In germline, CDR1 is MNHEY, CDR2 SMNVEV (reference sequence). The V end lost 6 bases, the J end lost 5 bases, and 23 bases lay between the germline ends.

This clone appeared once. This CDR3 is CASINRNSYNEQFF. CDR3 nucleotides: TGTGCCAGCATTAATCGGAACTCCTACAATGAGCAGTTCTTC. J is TRBJ2-1 and V is TRBV6-4; D remains ambiguous. V was trimmed by 7 bases and J by 0 bases, leaving 10 bases between them. Germline V gene sequence: CDR1 MRHNA, CDR2 SNTAGT. The CDR3 covers 14 residues.

This chain's CDR3 is CSVEDPYTGELFF. DNA for the CDR3: TGCAGCGTTGAAGATCCTTATACCGGGGAGCTGTTTTTT. The V and J genes are TRBV29-1 and TRBJ2-2; no clear D gene. CDR3 length: 13 residues. The V gene lost 0 bases and the J gene lost 5 bases, with 7 bases spanning the gap. Germline V gene sequence: CDR1 SQVTM, CDR2 ANQGSEA.

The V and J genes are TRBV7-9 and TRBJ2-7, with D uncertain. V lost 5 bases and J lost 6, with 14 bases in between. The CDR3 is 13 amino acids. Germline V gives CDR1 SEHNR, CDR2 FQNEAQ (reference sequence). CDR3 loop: CASSPRLVFEQYF. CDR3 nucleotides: TGTGCCAGCAGCCCCCGACTTGTTTTCGAGCAGTACTTC.

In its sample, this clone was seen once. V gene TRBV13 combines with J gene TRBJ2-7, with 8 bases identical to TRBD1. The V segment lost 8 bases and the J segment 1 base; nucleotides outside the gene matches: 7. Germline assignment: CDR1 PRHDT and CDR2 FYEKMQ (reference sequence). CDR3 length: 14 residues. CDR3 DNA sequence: TGTGCCAGCCAGGACAGGGATCAATCCTACGAGCAGTACTTC. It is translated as CASQDRDQSYEQYF.

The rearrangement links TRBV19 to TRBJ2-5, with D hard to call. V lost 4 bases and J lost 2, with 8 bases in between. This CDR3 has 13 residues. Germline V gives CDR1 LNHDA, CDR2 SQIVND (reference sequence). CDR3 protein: CASSNRAQETQYF. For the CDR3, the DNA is TGTGCCAGTAGTAATCGGGCACAAGAGACCCAGTACTTC.

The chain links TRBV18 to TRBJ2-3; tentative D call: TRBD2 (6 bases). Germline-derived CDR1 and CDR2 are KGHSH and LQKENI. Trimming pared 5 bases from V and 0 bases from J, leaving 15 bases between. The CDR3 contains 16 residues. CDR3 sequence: CASSSYLATSTDTQYF. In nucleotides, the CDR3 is TGTGCCAGCTCATCCTACCTAGCGACTAGCACAGATACGCAGTATTTT.

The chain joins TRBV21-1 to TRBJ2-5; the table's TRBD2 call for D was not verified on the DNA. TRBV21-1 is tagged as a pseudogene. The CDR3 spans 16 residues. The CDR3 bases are TGTGCCAGCAGCAAAGGAAGCGGGACATTGGGGGAGACCCAGTACTTC. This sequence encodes CASSKGSGTLGETQYF.

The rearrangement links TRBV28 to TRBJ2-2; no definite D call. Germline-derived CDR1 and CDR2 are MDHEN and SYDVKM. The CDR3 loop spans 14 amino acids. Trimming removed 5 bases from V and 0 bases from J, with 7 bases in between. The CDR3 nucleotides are TGTGCCAGCAGTCGACTTTCGAACACCGGGGAGCTGTTTTTT. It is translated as CASSRLSNTGELFF.